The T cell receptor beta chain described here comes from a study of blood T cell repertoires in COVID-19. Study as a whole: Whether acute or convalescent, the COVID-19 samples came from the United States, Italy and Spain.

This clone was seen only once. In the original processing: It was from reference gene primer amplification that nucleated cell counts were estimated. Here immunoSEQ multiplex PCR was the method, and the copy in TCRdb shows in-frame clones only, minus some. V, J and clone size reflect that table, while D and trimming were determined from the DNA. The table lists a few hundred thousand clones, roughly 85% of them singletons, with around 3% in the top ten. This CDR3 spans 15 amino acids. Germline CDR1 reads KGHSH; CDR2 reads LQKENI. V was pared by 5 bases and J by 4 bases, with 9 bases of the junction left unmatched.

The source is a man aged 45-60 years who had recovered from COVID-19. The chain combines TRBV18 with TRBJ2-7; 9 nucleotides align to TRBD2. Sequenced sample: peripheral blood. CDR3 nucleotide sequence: TGTGCCAGCTCAATTTTAGCGGGAGTGGGTTACGAGCAGTACTTC. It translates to CASSILAGVGYEQYF.